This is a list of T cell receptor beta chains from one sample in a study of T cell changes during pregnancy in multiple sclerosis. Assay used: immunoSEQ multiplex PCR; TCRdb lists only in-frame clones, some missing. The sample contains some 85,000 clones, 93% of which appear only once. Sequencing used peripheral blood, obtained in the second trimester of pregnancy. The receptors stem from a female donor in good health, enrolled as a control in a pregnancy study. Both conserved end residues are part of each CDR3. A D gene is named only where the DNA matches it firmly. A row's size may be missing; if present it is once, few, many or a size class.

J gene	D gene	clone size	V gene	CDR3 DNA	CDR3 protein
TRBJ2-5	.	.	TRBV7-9	TGTGCCAGCAGCTTAGCCTTACAGGATCAAGAGACCCAGTACTTC	CASSLALQDQETQYF
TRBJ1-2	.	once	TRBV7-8	TGTGCCAGCTGGGGAGGAGGCGCCGGCTACACCTTC	CASWGGGAGYTF
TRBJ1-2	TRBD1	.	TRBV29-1	TGCAGCGTTCAACAGGGGATTGGCTACACCTTC	CSVQQGIGYTF
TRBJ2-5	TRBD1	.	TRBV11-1	TGTGCCAGCAGCTTAGAGTCTTTGGGGACAGTCAAAGAGACCCAGTACTTC	CASSLESLGTVKETQYF
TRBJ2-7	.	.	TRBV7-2	TGTGCCAGCAGCCCGCCGAGCTCCTACGAGCAGTACTTC	CASSPPSSYEQYF
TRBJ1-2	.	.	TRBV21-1	TGTGCCAGCAGCATACCTGGACAGGGGGTTAACTATGGCTACACCTTC	CASSIPGQGVNYGYTF
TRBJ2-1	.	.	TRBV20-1	TGCAGCGGAGCGAGGAGCAATGAGCAGTTCTTC	CSGARSNEQFF
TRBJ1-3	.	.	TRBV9	TGTGCCAGCAGCGTATGGGCAGGGCGATCATCTGGAAACACCATATATTTT	CASSVWAGRSSGNTIYF
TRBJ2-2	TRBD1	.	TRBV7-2	TGTGCCAGCAGCATCCGGACAGGGAACACCGGGGAGCTGTTTTTT	CASSIRTGNTGELFF
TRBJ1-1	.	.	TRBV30	TGTGCCTTTGCAGGGGAGGGTGAAGCTTTCTTT	CAFAGEGEAFF
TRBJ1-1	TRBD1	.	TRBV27	TGTGCCAGCAGTTTCCAGGGGGAAGGGGGCACTGAAGCTTTCTTT	CASSFQGEGGTEAFF
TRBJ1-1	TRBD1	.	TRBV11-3	TGTGCCAGCTCCCGGACAGGGAAAAACACTGAAGCTTTCTTT	CASSRTGKNTEAFF